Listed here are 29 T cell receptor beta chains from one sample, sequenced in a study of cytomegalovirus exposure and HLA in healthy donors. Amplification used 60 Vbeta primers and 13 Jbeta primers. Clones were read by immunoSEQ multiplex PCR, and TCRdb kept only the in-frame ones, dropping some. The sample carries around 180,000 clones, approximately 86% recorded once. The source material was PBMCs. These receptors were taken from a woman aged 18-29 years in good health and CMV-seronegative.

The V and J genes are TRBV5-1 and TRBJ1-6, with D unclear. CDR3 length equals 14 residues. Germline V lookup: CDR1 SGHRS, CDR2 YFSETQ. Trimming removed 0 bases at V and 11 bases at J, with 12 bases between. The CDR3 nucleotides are TGCGCCAGCAGCTTGGGGTCTCCCGGGACACCCCTCCACTTT. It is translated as CASSLGSPGTPLHF.

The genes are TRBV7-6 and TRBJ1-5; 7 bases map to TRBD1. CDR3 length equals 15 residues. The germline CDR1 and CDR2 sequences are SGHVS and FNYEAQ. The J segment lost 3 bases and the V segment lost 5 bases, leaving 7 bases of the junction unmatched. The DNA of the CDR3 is TGTGCCAGCAGCCCGAGGACAGGACTCAATCAGCCCCAGCATTTT. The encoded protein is CASSPRTGLNQPQHF. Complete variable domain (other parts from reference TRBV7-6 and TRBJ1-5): GAGVSQSPRYKVTKRGQDVALRCDPISGHVSLYWYRQALGQGPEFLTYFNYEAQQDKSGLPNDRFSAERPEGSISTLTIQRTEQRDSAMYRCASSPRTGLNQPQHFGDGTRLSIL.

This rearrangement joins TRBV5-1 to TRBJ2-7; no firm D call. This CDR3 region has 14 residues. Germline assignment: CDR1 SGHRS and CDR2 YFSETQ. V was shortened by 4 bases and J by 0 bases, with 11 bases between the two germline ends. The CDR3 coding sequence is TGCGCCAGCAGCAGCCTCAATATCTCCTACGAGCAGTACTTC. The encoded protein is CASSSLNISYEQYF.

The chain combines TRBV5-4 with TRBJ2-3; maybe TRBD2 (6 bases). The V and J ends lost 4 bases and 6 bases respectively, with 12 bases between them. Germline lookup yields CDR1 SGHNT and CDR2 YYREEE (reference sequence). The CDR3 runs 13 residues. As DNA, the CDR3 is TGTGCCAGCAGCAGGACTGGGACTGATACGCAGTATTTT. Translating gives CASSRTGTDTQYF.

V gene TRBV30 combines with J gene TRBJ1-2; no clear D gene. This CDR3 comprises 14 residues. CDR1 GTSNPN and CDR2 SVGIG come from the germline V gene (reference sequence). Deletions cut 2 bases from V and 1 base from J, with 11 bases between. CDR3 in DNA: TGTGCCTGGAGTCGAAACCAGAATAACTATGGCTACACCTTC. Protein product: CAWSRNQNNYGYTF.

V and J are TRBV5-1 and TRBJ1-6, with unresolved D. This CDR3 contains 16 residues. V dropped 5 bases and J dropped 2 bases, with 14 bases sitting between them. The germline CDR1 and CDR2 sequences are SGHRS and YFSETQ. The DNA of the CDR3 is TGCGCCAGCAGTCGGGAGGGCGGGCCCTATAATTCACCCCTCCACTTT. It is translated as CASSREGGPYNSPLHF.

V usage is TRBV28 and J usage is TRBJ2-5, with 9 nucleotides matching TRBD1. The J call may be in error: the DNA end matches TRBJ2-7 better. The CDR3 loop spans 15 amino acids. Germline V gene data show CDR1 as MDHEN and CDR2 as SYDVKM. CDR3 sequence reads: CASSYAGTGIGEQYF. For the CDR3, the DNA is TGTGCCAGCAGTTATGCGGGGACAGGGATAGGCGAGCAGTACTTC.

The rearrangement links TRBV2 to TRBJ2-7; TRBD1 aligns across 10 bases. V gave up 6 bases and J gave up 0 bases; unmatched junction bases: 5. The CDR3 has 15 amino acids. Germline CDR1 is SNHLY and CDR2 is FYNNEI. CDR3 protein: CASSVDRGYSYEQYF. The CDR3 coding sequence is TGTGCCAGCAGCGTGGACAGGGGGTACTCCTACGAGCAGTACTTC.

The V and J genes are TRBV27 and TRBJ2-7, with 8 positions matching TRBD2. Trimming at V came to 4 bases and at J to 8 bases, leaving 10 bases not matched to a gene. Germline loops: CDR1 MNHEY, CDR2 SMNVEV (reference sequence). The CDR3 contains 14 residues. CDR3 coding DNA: TGTGCCAGCAGTTCACCGGGACTAGTACTCAAGCAGTACTTC. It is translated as CASSSPGLVLKQYF.

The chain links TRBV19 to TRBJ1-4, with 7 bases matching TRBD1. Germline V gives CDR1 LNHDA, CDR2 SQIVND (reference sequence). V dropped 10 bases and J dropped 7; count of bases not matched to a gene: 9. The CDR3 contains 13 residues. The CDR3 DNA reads TGTGCCACTCGACAGGGTATGAGTGAAAAACTGTTTTTT. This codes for CATRQGMSEKLFF.

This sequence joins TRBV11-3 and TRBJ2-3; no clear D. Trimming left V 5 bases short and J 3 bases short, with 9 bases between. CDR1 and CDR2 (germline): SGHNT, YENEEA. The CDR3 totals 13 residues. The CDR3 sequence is CASSLTETDTQYF. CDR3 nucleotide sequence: TGTGCCAGCAGCCTGACGGAGACAGATACGCAGTATTTT.

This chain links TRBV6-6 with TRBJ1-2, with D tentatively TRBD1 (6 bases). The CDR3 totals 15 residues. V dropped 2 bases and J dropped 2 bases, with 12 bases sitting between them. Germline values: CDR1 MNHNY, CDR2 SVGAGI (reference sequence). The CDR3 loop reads CASSYPGQTNYGYTF. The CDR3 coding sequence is TGTGCCAGCAGTTACCCCGGACAGACGAACTATGGCTACACCTTC.

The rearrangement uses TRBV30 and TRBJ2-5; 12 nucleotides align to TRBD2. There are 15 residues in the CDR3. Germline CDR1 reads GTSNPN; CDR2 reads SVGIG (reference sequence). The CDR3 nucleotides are TGTGCATGCACACTAAGGACTAGCGGGATTGAGACCCAGTACTTC. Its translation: CACTLRTSGIETQYF. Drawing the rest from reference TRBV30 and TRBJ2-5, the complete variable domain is SQTIHQWPATLVQPVGSPLSLECTVEGTSNPNLYWYRQAAGRGLQLLFYSVGIGQISSEVPQNLSASRPQDRQFILSSKKLLLSDSGFYLCACTLRTSGIETQYFGPGTRLLVL.

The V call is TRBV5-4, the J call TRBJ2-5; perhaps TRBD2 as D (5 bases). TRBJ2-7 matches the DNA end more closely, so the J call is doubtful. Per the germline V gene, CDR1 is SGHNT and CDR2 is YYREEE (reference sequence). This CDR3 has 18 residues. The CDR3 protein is CASSQRNKGQPGMHEQYF. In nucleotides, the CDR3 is TGTGCCAGCAGCCAGCGGAACAAGGGTCAGCCGGGGATGCACGAGCAGTACTTC.

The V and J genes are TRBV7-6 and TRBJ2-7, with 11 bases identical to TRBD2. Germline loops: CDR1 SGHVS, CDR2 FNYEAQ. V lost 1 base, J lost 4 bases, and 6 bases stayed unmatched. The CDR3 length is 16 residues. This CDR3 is CASSLGGTSGFYEQYF. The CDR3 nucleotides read TGTGCCAGCAGCTTAGGCGGGACTAGCGGTTTTTACGAGCAGTACTTC.

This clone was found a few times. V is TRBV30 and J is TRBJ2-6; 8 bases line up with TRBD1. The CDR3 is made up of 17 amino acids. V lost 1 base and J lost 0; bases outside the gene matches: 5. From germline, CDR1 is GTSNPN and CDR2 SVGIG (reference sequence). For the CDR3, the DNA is TGTGCCTGGAGTGGGGACAGGCTGAGCTCTGGGGCCAACGTCCTGACTTTC. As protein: CAWSGDRLSSGANVLTF.

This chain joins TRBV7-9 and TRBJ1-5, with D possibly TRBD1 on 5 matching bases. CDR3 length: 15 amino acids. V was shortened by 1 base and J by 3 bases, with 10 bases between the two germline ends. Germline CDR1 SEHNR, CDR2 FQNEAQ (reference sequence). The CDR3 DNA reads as TGTGCCAGCAGCTTAGAAGACAGTCCCAATCAGCCCCAGCATTTT. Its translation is CASSLEDSPNQPQHF.

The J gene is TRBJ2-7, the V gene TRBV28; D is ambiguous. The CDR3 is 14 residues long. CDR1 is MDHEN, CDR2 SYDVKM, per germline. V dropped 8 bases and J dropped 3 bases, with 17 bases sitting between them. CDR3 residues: CASGGRSQRYEQYF. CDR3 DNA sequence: TGTGCCAGCGGCGGCCGGTCCCAGCGCTACGAGCAGTACTTC.

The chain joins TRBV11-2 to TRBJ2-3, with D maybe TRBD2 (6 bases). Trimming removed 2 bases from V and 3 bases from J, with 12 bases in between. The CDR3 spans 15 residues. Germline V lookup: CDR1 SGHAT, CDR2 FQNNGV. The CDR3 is CASSLNGGVTDTQYF. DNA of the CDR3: TGTGCCAGCAGCTTAAATGGCGGGGTAACAGATACGCAGTATTTT. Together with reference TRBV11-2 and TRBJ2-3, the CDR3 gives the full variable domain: EAGVAQSPRYKIIEKRQSVAFWCNPISGHATLYWYQQILGQGPKLLIQFQNNGVVDDSQLPKDRFSAERLKGVDSTLKIQPAKLEDSAVYLCASSLNGGVTDTQYFGPGTRLTVL.

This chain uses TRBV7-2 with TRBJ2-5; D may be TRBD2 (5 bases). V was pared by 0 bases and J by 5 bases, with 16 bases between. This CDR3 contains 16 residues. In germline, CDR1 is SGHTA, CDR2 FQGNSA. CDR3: CASSLARGRAVETQYF. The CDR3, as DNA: TGTGCCAGCAGCTTAGCGAGAGGGAGAGCCGTGGAGACCCAGTACTTC.

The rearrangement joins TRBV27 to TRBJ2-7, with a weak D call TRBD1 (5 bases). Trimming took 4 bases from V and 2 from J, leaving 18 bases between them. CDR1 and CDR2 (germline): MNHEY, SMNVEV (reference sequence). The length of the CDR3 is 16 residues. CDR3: CASSSHPGSRPYEQYF. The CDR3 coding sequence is TGTGCCAGCAGTTCCCACCCAGGGTCAAGGCCCTACGAGCAGTACTTC.

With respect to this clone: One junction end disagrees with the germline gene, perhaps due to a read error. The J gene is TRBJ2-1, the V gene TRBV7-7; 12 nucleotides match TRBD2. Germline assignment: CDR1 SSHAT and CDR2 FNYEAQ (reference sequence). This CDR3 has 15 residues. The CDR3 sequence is CASSLASGRDNEQFF. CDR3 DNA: TGTGCTAGCAGCTTAGCTAGCGGGAGGGACAATGAGCAGTTCTTC.

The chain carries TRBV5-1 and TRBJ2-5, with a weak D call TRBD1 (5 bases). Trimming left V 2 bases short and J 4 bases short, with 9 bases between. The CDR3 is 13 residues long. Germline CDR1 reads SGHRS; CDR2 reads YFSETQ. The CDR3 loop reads CASSLGRAETQYF. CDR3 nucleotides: TGCGCCAGCAGCTTAGGCAGGGCAGAGACCCAGTACTTC.

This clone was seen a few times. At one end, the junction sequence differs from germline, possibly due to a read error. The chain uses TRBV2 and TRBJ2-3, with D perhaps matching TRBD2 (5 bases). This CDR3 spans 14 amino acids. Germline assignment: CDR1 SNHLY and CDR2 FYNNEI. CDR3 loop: CATSGSARTDTQYF. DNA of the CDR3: TGTGCCACCAGTGGTAGCGCTCGGACAGATACGCAGTATTTT.

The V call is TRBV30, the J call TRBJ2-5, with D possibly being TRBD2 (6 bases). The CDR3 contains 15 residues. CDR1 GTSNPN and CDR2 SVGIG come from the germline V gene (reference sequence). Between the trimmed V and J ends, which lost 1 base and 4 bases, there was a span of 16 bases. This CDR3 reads CAWSAPPGVRETQYF. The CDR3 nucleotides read TGTGCCTGGAGTGCCCCTCCGGGGGTCCGAGAGACCCAGTACTTC.

The CDR3 coding sequence is TGTGCCAGCAGCTCTTACATAGCGGGGGGAACCTACGAGCAGTACTTC. This codes for CASSSYIAGGTYEQYF. This sequence joins TRBV5-8 and TRBJ2-7; 10 nucleotides align to TRBD2. V was pared by 3 bases and J by 2 bases, with 8 bases of the junction left unmatched. Germline values: CDR1 SGHTS, CDR2 YDEGEE. CDR3 size: 16 residues.

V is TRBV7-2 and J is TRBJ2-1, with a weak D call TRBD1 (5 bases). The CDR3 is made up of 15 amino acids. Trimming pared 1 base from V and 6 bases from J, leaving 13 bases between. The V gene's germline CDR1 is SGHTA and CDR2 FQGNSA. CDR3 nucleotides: TGTGCCAGCAGCTTAGTAGGACACACAGCCAATGAGCAGTTCTTC. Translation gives CASSLVGHTANEQFF.

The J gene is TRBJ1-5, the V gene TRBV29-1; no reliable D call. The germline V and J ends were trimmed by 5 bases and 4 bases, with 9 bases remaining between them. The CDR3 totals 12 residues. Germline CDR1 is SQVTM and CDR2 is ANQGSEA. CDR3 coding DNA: TGCAGCGTTATTGTACAGAATCAGCCCCAGCATTTT. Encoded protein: CSVIVQNQPQHF.

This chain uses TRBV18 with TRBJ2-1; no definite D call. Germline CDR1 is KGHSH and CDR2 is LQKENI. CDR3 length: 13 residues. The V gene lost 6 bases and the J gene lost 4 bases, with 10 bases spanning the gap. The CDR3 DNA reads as TGTGCCAGCTCCCGAATCCTATACAATGAGCAGTTCTTC. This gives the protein CASSRILYNEQFF.